This TCR beta chain was retrieved from a study of blood T cell repertoires in COVID-19. Study details: Collection of acute and convalescent COVID-19 samples took place in the United States, Italy and Spain. PBMCs, B-cell-depleted T cells, or T cells provided the cDNA or gDNA that made up the material.

How the authors handled the data: Amplification of reference gene primers was used by the study to estimate nucleated cell counts. Repertoires were generated with immunoSEQ multiplex PCR, while TCRdb's copy carries only in-frame clones and drops some. V, J and clone size were drawn from that table, and D and trimming were deduced from the DNA. Of around 68,000 clones listed, 80% to 90% are singletons. This clonotype was sampled from a man aged 45-65 years with active COVID-19. The source material was peripheral blood.

The CDR3 region is CASSGQVSYEQYF. In nucleotides, the CDR3 is TGTGCCAGTAGTGGACAGGTTTCCTACGAGCAGTACTTC. The chain combines TRBV19 with TRBJ2-7; 7 bases map to TRBD1. The CDR3 extends over 13 amino acids. V lost 5 bases and J lost 1; bases outside the gene matches: 2. Germline V CDR1 and CDR2: LNHDA, SQIVND (reference sequence).